This TCR beta chain was recorded in a study of T cell responses to AZD1222 COVID-19 vaccine. Researchers grouped second doses given at about 4 or about 12 weeks into one pool. With regard to this clone: What it recognizes is unknown.

Libraries were prepared by immunoSEQ multiplex PCR; TCRdb keeps only in-frame clonotypes and omits some of them. The sample holds some 160,000 clones, roughly nine tenths seen once. This CDR3 is 18 amino acids long. CDR1 is WSHSY, CDR2 SAAADI, per germline. The V and J ends lost 3 bases and 3 bases, in that order; junction bases with no gene match: 10. Whole-study findings and limits: Targeting of unmutated variant regions was reportedly seen in nearly half of spike-specific TCRs.

The rearrangement links TRBV10-2 to TRBJ2-2, with 10 bases that match TRBD2. This sample comprised peripheral blood, obtained 28 days after the second AZD1222 dose. The TCR originated in an adult who received the AZD1222 COVID-19 vaccine. The CDR3: CASSEARSGGVYTGELFF. The CDR3 DNA reads as TGCGCCAGCAGTGAAGCTCGGAGCGGGGGGGTGTACACCGGGGAGCTGTTTTTT.